The next 18 T cell receptor beta chains were all read from a single sample in a study of T cell responses to AZD1222 COVID-19 vaccine. Measured with immunoSEQ multiplex PCR; TCRdb has only the in-frame clones, and not every one. The profile covers around 130,000 clones, with 80% to 90% appearing a single time and approximately 8.5% taken by the ten largest. The sequencing here drew on peripheral blood, taken on day 0 of AZD1222 vaccination. These receptors all come from an adult in good health.

The chain recombines TRBV10-3 with TRBJ1-2, with unresolved D. Trimming removed 8 bases at V and 3 bases at J, with 10 bases between. Germline V gene data show CDR1 as ENHRY and CDR2 as SYGVKD. This CDR3 region has 12 residues. The CDR3 nucleotides are TGTGCCATCGCGACTGGGGACTATGGCTACACCTTC. Translated, it gives CAIATGDYGYTF.

This clone was found once. The chain has TRBV29-1 and TRBJ1-3; maybe TRBD1 (6 bases). Germline V gene lookup returns CDR1 SQVTM and CDR2 ANQGSEA. This CDR3 has 14 amino acids. V dropped 5 bases and J dropped 0 bases, with 11 bases sitting between them. In nucleotides, the CDR3 is TGCAGCGTTCGACAGGACCCCTCTGGAAACACCATATATTTT. It specifies CSVRQDPSGNTIYF.

The V and J genes are TRBV29-1 and TRBJ1-1; D gene uncertain. This CDR3 region has 14 residues. The germline gives CDR1 SQVTM, CDR2 ANQGSEA. V was pared by 4 bases and J by 6 bases, with 18 bases between. CDR3: CSVVTDYGISEAFF. The CDR3 nucleotides are TGCAGCGTTGTTACAGATTACGGTATCTCTGAAGCTTTCTTT.

This clone was detected only once. The chain joins TRBV7-8 to TRBJ1-2; no clear D gene. The CDR3 totals 13 residues. Trimming pared 0 bases from V and 5 bases from J, leaving 7 bases between. CDR1 is SGHVS, CDR2 FQNEAQ, per germline. CDR3 coding DNA: TGTGCCAGCAGCTTAGCCGGGTTATATGGCTACACCTTC. This gives the protein CASSLAGLYGYTF. The entire variable domain, with the rest obtained from reference TRBV7-8 and TRBJ1-2, is as follows: GAGVSQSPRYKVAKRGQDVALRCDPISGHVSLFWYQQALGQGPEFLTYFQNEAQLDKSGLPSDRFFAERPEGSVSTLKIQRTQQEDSAVYLCASSLAGLYGYTFGSGTRLTVV.

A single count supports this clone. The J gene is TRBJ2-7, the V gene TRBV11-2, with D possibly being TRBD2 (7 bases). CDR1 is SGHAT and CDR2 is FQNNGV in the germline V gene. Trimming took off 0 bases at V and 5 bases at J, with 14 bases between the two ends. CDR3 length equals 15 residues. The CDR3 nucleotides read TGTGCCAGCAGCTTAGAGGGGCGGGGGCTGGACGAGCAGTACTTC. The encoded protein is CASSLEGRGLDEQYF.

The CDR3 nucleotides read TGTGCCAGCAGTTTCCGGGACTACTACAATGAGCAGTTCTTC. As protein: CASSFRDYYNEQFF. This chain uses TRBV28 with TRBJ2-1; 7 bases fit TRBD2. CDR3 length equals 14 residues. V shed 3 bases, J shed 3 bases, and the junction held 2 bases outside the gene matches. Germline V gives CDR1 MDHEN, CDR2 SYDVKM.

The V call is TRBV27, the J call TRBJ2-7, with D perhaps TRBD1 (5 bases). V lost 8 bases, J lost 7 bases, and 18 bases lay in between. The germline gives CDR1 MNHEY, CDR2 SMNVEV (reference sequence). The CDR3 has 13 residues. CDR3: CASRLGAGREQYF. DNA of the CDR3: TGTGCCAGCCGCTTAGGGGCTGGACGGGAGCAGTACTTC.

The rearrangement uses TRBV25-1 and TRBJ1-2; D not certain. The CDR3 length is 16 residues. The V end was cut by 1 base, the J end by 4 bases, with 16 bases between. Germline loops: CDR1 MGHDK, CDR2 SYGVNS. CDR3 region: CASSELPRQTSYGYTF. CDR3 coding DNA: TGTGCCAGCAGTGAATTACCTCGGCAGACATCCTATGGCTACACCTTC.

This chain joins TRBV29-1 and TRBJ2-3; 7 bases are shared with TRBD1. Germline V gene lookup returns CDR1 SQVTM and CDR2 ANQGSEA. The CDR3 spans 14 residues. After removal of 1 base from V and 7 bases from J, the junction contained 8 bases not matched to a gene. The CDR3 loop is CSVEGTGGRNTQYF. In nucleotides, the CDR3 is TGCAGCGTTGAAGGGACAGGTGGTAGGAATACGCAGTATTTT.

This chain links TRBV9 with TRBJ2-3; no clear D gene. CDR3 length: 18 amino acids. The ends were cut back, 0 bases at V and 2 bases at J, with 19 bases in the middle. Germline V CDR1 and CDR2: SGDLS, YYNGEE. Here the CDR3 reads CASSVGPTAGVPTDTQYF. The CDR3 bases are TGTGCCAGCAGCGTAGGCCCCACCGCTGGAGTCCCCACAGATACGCAGTATTTT.

The chain recombines TRBV2 with TRBJ2-2; 7 bases agree with TRBD2. Trimming removed 2 bases from V and 2 bases from J; junction bases left unmatched: 2. The germline CDR1 and CDR2 sequences are SNHLY and FYNNEI. CDR3 length: 15 amino acids. CDR3: CASSELAANTGELFF. The CDR3 region has the DNA TGTGCCAGCAGTGAACTAGCGGCTAACACCGGGGAGCTGTTTTTT.

The chain recombines TRBV5-4 with TRBJ2-3; the match to TRBD2 covers 9 bases. The CDR3 has 16 amino acids. Germline assignment: CDR1 SGHNT and CDR2 YYREEE (reference sequence). V lost 1 base and J lost 3; bases outside the gene matches: 6. CDR3 DNA: TGTGCCAGCAGCTTGTGGGCGGGAGGGTGGACAGATACGCAGTATTTT. Its translation: CASSLWAGGWTDTQYF.

The chain links TRBV5-4 to TRBJ2-3; 9 bases line up with TRBD2. V was pared by 4 bases and J by 0 bases, with 6 bases of the junction left unmatched. The CDR3 loop spans 16 amino acids. Per germline, CDR1 SGHNT and CDR2 YYREEE (reference sequence). CDR3 residues: CASSQASGESTDTQYF. CDR3 nucleotides: TGTGCCAGCAGCCAAGCTAGCGGGGAAAGCACAGATACGCAGTATTTT.

The genes are TRBV27 and TRBJ2-2; 7 bases match TRBD1. CDR3 length: 12 residues. Per germline, CDR1 MNHEY and CDR2 SMNVEV (reference sequence). The J segment lost 8 bases and the V segment lost 4 bases, leaving 1 base of the junction unmatched. The CDR3 coding sequence is TGTGCCAGCAGTTCGACAGGGGGGGAGCTGTTTTTT. Its translation: CASSSTGGELFF.

This sequence joins TRBV6-5 and TRBJ2-3; D remains unclear. Germline loops: CDR1 MNHEY, CDR2 SVGAGI. The CDR3 is made up of 14 amino acids. The V gene lost 8 bases and the J gene lost 1 base, with 13 bases spanning the gap. CDR3 amino acids: CASGSGEGTDTQYF. The CDR3 DNA is TGTGCCAGCGGAAGTGGGGAAGGCACAGATACGCAGTATTTT.

The genes are TRBV4-2 and TRBJ1-3; perhaps TRBD1 as D (5 bases). Deletions cut 0 bases from V and 0 bases from J, with 9 bases between. Germline-derived CDR1 and CDR2 are LGHNA and YNFKEQ. The CDR3 length is 16 residues. CDR3 DNA: TGTGCCAGCAGCCAAGAGGGGACGTTCTCTGGAAACACCATATATTTT. Its translation is CASSQEGTFSGNTIYF.

The CDR3 loop reads CASSVMRGQETQYF. The CDR3 coding sequence is TGTGCCAGCAGTGTGATGAGGGGACAAGAGACCCAGTACTTC. The J gene is TRBJ2-5, the V gene TRBV2; tentatively, D is TRBD1 or TRBD2 (5 bases each). Germline V gene sequence: CDR1 SNHLY, CDR2 FYNNEI. The CDR3 sequence is 14 residues long. V was trimmed by 4 bases and J by 2 bases, leaving 11 bases between them.

The J gene is TRBJ1-5, the V gene TRBV5-6, with D possibly TRBD1 on 6 matching bases. V lost 4 bases to trimming and J lost 3 bases, with 17 bases between them. CDR1 is SGHDT, CDR2 YYEEEE, per germline. This CDR3 contains 16 residues. The CDR3: CASSTQVGGHNQPQHF. The CDR3 DNA is TGTGCCAGCAGCACTCAGGTCGGGGGGCACAATCAGCCCCAGCATTTT.